The T cell receptor (beta chain) under discussion was sequenced for a study of T cells after yellow fever vaccination. The CDR3 is 12 amino acids. Per germline, CDR1 SQVTM and CDR2 ANQGSEA. Trimming removed 4 bases at V and 3 bases at J, with 10 bases between. TCRdb re-called the 5' RACE reads through MiXCR, storing one row per CDR3 protein. There are approximately 350,000 distinct CDR3 sequences in the sample; around 10% occur only once, and 15% to 20% lies in the top ten. This clonotype was seen many times. Sequencing was performed on PBMCs, taken on the day of the first yellow fever vaccination. J is TRBJ2-7 and V is TRBV29-1; D uncertain. This receptor was identified in a man in his late teens or twenties who received the YFV17D yellow fever vaccine. CDR3 region: CSVAPSNYEQYF. The DNA for the CDR3 is TGCAGCGTTGCCCCTTCGAACTACGAGCAGTACTTC.